These 22 T cell receptor beta chains share one sample of origin, sequenced in a study of long-term antiretroviral therapy in people with HIV. It was version v3.0 of the immunoSEQ assay that was run at survey level. Only in-frame clones appear in the TCRdb table, and some are missing; sequencing was by immunoSEQ multiplex PCR. Of approximately 20,000 clones listed, about 80% are singletons. The specimen comprised unsorted PBMCs, sampled 0.5 years after starting antiretroviral therapy. Every receptor here comes from a man between 18 and 35 years old with HIV.

The rearrangement uses TRBV9 and TRBJ2-2, with 8 nucleotides matching TRBD1. After removal of 1 base from V and 1 base from J, the junction contained 3 bases not matched to a gene. This CDR3 has 16 amino acids. CDR1 is SGDLS, CDR2 YYNGEE, per germline. CDR3 region: CASSVRGQENTGELFF. Written as DNA, the CDR3 is TGTGCCAGCAGCGTACGGGGACAGGAGAACACCGGGGAGCTGTTTTTT.

This chain links TRBV10-2 with TRBJ2-3, with a tentative D call TRBD1 (5 bases). V shed 6 bases and J shed 0 bases, with 16 bases lying between them. The V gene's germline CDR1 is WSHSY and CDR2 SAAADI. The length of the CDR3 is 16 residues. CDR3 DNA: TGCGCCAGCAGGAGCCCCTGGGGCGAAAGCACAGATACGCAGTATTTT. Its translation: CASRSPWGESTDTQYF.

This clone has just a few counts. The genes are TRBV6-5 and TRBJ2-7, with D unclear. The germline CDR1 and CDR2 sequences are MNHEY and SVGAGI. Trimming shortened V by 0 bases and J by 0 bases, and 12 bases separated the two germline ends. This CDR3 region has 16 residues. Here the CDR3 reads CASSYSLADISYEQYF. The CDR3 nucleotides read TGTGCCAGCAGTTACTCGCTGGCCGATATCTCCTACGAGCAGTACTTC.

The V gene is TRBV7-9, the J gene TRBJ1-5; D call uncertain. The CDR3 has 13 residues. The germline CDR1 and CDR2 sequences are SEHNR and FQNEAQ (reference sequence). The V end was cut by 2 bases, the J end by 0 bases, with 2 bases between. The CDR3 spells CASSLNSNQPQHF. DNA for the CDR3: TGTGCCAGCAGCTTAAATAGCAATCAGCCCCAGCATTTT.

The chain is built from TRBV5-5 and TRBJ1-5; TRBD1 might be the D (6 bases). The V gene's germline CDR1 is SGHKS and CDR2 YYEKEE (reference sequence). Trimming cost V 1 base and J 0 bases, with 14 bases left between them. CDR3 size: 17 residues. This CDR3 is CASSLQGTPSSNQPQHF. The CDR3 nucleotides are TGTGCCAGCAGCTTGCAGGGGACCCCTTCTAGCAATCAGCCCCAGCATTTT.

CDR3 DNA: TGCGCCAGCAGCTCAACGACAGGGAGCGGTTCCGATGAGCAGTTCTTC. It specifies CASSSTTGSGSDEQFF. The chain is built from TRBV5-1 and TRBJ2-1, with 7 nucleotides matching TRBD1. The CDR3 totals 16 residues. V lost 3 bases and J lost 8; bases outside the gene matches: 14. Germline loops: CDR1 SGHRS, CDR2 YFSETQ.

This clone was picked up a small number of times. The chain employs TRBV2 and TRBJ2-7; 7 bases fit TRBD2. The germline V gene has CDR1 SNHLY and CDR2 FYNNEI. This CDR3 region has 15 residues. V lost 4 bases to trimming and J lost 7 bases; unmatched junction nucleotides: 13. CDR3 residues: CASSALAGTVAEQYF. For the CDR3, the DNA is TGTGCCAGCAGTGCTTTAGCGGGTACCGTCGCTGAGCAGTACTTC.

The V gene is TRBV4-2, the J gene TRBJ2-7, with D tentatively TRBD2 (6 bases). Trimming shortened V by 3 bases and J by 2 bases, and 20 bases separated the two germline ends. Germline V lookup: CDR1 LGHNA, CDR2 YNFKEQ. This CDR3 has 17 residues. The CDR3 DNA reads TGTGCCAGCAGCCAGATTGGTGAAGGCGGGACCACCTACGAGCAGTACTTC. Translation gives CASSQIGEGGTTYEQYF.

This clone was seen just once. The chain links TRBV30 to TRBJ2-7; D assignment may be TRBD1 or TRBD2 (5 bases each). The CDR3 totals 11 residues. CDR1 and CDR2 (germline): GTSNPN, SVGIG (reference sequence). The ends were cut back, 5 bases at V and 2 bases at J, with 7 bases in the middle. The CDR3 region is CAWGTAYEQYF. The DNA for the CDR3 is TGTGCCTGGGGGACCGCCTACGAGCAGTACTTC.

The gene calls are TRBV6-6 and TRBJ2-1; D not resolved. The V end lost 5 bases, the J end lost 6 bases, and 5 bases lay between the germline ends. Germline values: CDR1 MNHNY, CDR2 SVGAGI (reference sequence). The CDR3 runs to 11 residues. In nucleotides, the CDR3 is TGTGCCAGCAGTCCCGTCAATGAGCAGTTCTTC. It translates to CASSPVNEQFF.

CDR3 residues: CASSPQGPEAFF. The CDR3 nucleotides are TGTGCCAGCAGCCCCCAGGGCCCTGAAGCTTTCTTT. This rearrangement joins TRBV4-2 to TRBJ1-1; possibly TRBD1 for D (5 bases). CDR3 size: 12 residues. Germline CDR1 LGHNA, CDR2 YNFKEQ. Trimming took off 4 bases at V and 6 bases at J, with 9 bases between the two ends.

This chain uses TRBV18 with TRBJ2-5, with D tentatively TRBD1 (5 bases). Trimming took off 0 bases at V and 5 bases at J, with 10 bases between the two ends. From germline, CDR1 is KGHSH and CDR2 LQKENI. CDR3 length: 14 residues. The CDR3: CASSPPSGIETQYF. The CDR3 nucleotides are TGTGCCAGCTCACCACCATCAGGGATTGAGACCCAGTACTTC.

This clone occurred a few times. The CDR3 loop reads CAWGAGTGHYGYTF. The DNA for the CDR3 is TGTGCCTGGGGGGCTGGGACAGGGCACTATGGCTACACCTTC. The genes are TRBV30 and TRBJ1-2, with 9 bases aligning to TRBD1. Germline V gene lookup returns CDR1 GTSNPN and CDR2 SVGIG (reference sequence). V lost 5 bases and J lost 3; bases outside the gene matches: 7. There are 14 residues in the CDR3. Complete variable domain (other parts from reference TRBV30 and TRBJ1-2): SQTIHQWPATLVQPVGSPLSLECTVEGTSNPNLYWYRQAAGRGLQLLFYSVGIGQISSEVPQNLSASRPQDRQFILSSKKLLLSDSGFYLCAWGAGTGHYGYTFGSGTRLTVV.

V usage is TRBV4-1 and J usage is TRBJ2-7; D perhaps matches TRBD1 (6 bases). V lost 0 bases and J lost 7, with 13 bases in between. The germline V gene encodes CDR1 MGHRA and CDR2 YSYEKL. This CDR3 is built from 14 residues. The CDR3 DNA is TGCGCCAGCAGCCAAGATTTGGACAGCGGTGAGCAGTACTTC. Amino acids: CASSQDLDSGEQYF.

This chain uses TRBV19 with TRBJ2-7, with TRBD2 identical over 7 bases. V shed 3 bases, J shed 9 bases, and the junction held 14 bases outside the gene matches. Germline CDR1 reads LNHDA; CDR2 reads SQIVND (reference sequence). The CDR3 runs 15 residues. CDR3 residues: CASSIGLAALRGQYF. In DNA, the CDR3 is TGTGCCAGTAGTATCGGGCTAGCGGCCCTACGTGGGCAGTACTTC.

The J gene is TRBJ2-1, the V gene TRBV16; the match to TRBD2 covers 12 bases. Trimming took 4 bases from V and 8 from J; bases not matched to a gene: 6. The CDR3 consists of 15 residues. Germline CDR1 reads KGHSY; CDR2 reads FQNENV. Here the CDR3 reads CASSLLAGGPDEQFF. CDR3 in DNA: TGTGCCAGCAGCCTGCTAGCGGGGGGGCCAGATGAGCAGTTCTTC.

V gene TRBV7-9 combines with J gene TRBJ1-1; D possibly corresponds to TRBD1 (5 bases). The CDR3 is made up of 14 amino acids. Trimming removed 5 bases at V and 3 bases at J, with 13 bases between. Germline CDR1 reads SEHNR; CDR2 reads FQNEAQ (reference sequence). CDR3 amino acids: CASSTSRDHTEAFF. CDR3 in DNA: TGTGCCAGCAGCACCTCCCGGGACCACACTGAAGCTTTCTTT.

In its sample, this clone was seen once. The chain links TRBV5-6 to TRBJ2-5, with D perhaps TRBD1 (6 bases). V was shortened by 2 bases and J by 5 bases, with 16 bases between the two germline ends. Germline CDR1 is SGHDT and CDR2 is YYEEEE. The CDR3 runs 15 residues. The CDR3 is CASSLKSGDGETQYF. The CDR3 DNA reads as TGTGCCAGCAGCTTAAAGTCAGGGGACGGTGAGACCCAGTACTTC.

This chain links TRBV5-6 with TRBJ1-2, with 7 bases identical to TRBD1. Germline V gene lookup returns CDR1 SGHDT and CDR2 YYEEEE. This CDR3 spans 15 amino acids. Losses at the gene ends were 4 bases for V and 4 bases for J; bases not matched to a gene: 10. CDR3 residues: CASSIPGTVIYGYTF. CDR3 coding DNA: TGTGCCAGCAGCATCCCCGGGACAGTCATCTATGGCTACACCTTC.

The V and J genes are TRBV25-1 and TRBJ1-5, with TRBD1 matching over 7 bases. The germline gives CDR1 MGHDK, CDR2 SYGVNS. Germline trimming cut 4 bases from V and 4 bases from J; bases unmatched to any gene: 4. The CDR3 extends over 14 amino acids. The chain's CDR3 is CASSAGTANQPQHF. CDR3 DNA: TGTGCCAGCAGTGCCGGGACAGCGAATCAGCCCCAGCATTTT.

This clone showed up just once. This sequence joins TRBV6-5 and TRBJ1-1, with D perhaps matching TRBD1 (5 bases). Germline CDR1 reads MNHEY; CDR2 reads SVGAGI. V was clipped by 2 bases and J by 3 bases, with 10 bases between them. The CDR3 has 14 amino acids. The CDR3 protein is CASSYVGVDTEAFF. In DNA, the CDR3 is TGTGCCAGCAGTTACGTGGGGGTTGACACTGAAGCTTTCTTT.

V is TRBV7-8 and J is TRBJ2-7, with 8 bases matching TRBD1. Germline V CDR1 and CDR2: SGHVS, FQNEAQ. The CDR3 is 16 amino acids. With 2 bases clipped from V and 4 bases from J, the junction kept 10 bases outside the gene matches. CDR3 in DNA: TGTGCCAGCAGCTTAAAACAGGGGGTTGGTGGATACGAGCAGTACTTC. This translates into CASSLKQGVGGYEQYF.